This T cell receptor beta chain was sequenced in a study of blood T cell repertoires in COVID-19. Study overall: COVID-19 samples from acute and convalescent phases originated in the United States, Italy and Spain. Sources were T cells, B-cell-depleted T cells, or PBMCs; the material itself was cDNA or gDNA.

Per the original data handling: Estimation of nucleated cell counts relied on the amplification of reference gene primers. Repertoires were generated with immunoSEQ multiplex PCR, while TCRdb's copy carries only in-frame clones and drops some. That table gives V, J and clone size, and the DNA gave D and trimming. The repertoire holds some 62,000 clones, 88% seen once, with about 4.7% in the top ten. The sequenced sample consisted of peripheral blood. This TCR came from a human donor in a cohort sampled during active COVID-19.

CDR3 in amino acids: CASSQDRDFSALHF. The CDR3 nucleotides are TGCGCCAGCAGCCAAGATAGGGACTTTTCGGCCCTCCACTTT. The chain recombines TRBV4-3 with TRBJ1-6; weak D call: TRBD1 (5 bases). Trimming took off 0 bases at V and 14 bases at J, with 14 bases between the two ends. Germline loops: CDR1 LGHNA, CDR2 YSLEER. The CDR3 runs 14 residues.